Listed below are T cell receptor beta chains from one sample, sequenced in a study of CD8 T cells in ankylosing spondylitis. TCRdb reprocessed the 5' RACE reads via MiXCR and lists one record per CDR3 protein. Among approximately 150,000 distinct CDR3 sequences listed, around two fifths were seen once. The specimen sequenced was synovial fluid, either unsorted or a sorted T cell fraction (not recorded which). The receptors were sampled from a male donor with ankylosing spondylitis. CDR3s include the opening cysteine and the closing phenylalanine or tryptophan. The D gene is left open where the match is weak. Only some rows state a clone size, as once, few, many or a class for expanded clones.

clone size	J gene	V gene	D gene	CDR3 DNA	CDR3 protein
NA	TRBJ2-2	TRBV12-5	TRBD1	TGTGCTAGTGGTTTGGGGGGCACCGACAGGGGTATCAGCACCGGGGAGCTGTTTTTT	CASGLGGTDRGISTGELFF
NA	TRBJ1-2	TRBV7-8	TRBD1	TGTGCCAGCAGCTTAGGGGGTCTAACCGGGACAGGGTTCGGCTACACCTTC	CASSLGGLTGTGFGYTF
NA	TRBJ2-7	TRBV11-2	TRBD1	TGTGCCAGCAGCTTGGGACAGGGTCTTTGGGAGCAGTACTTC	CASSLGQGLWEQYF
NA	TRBJ1-4	TRBV3-1	TRBD1	TGTGCCAGCAGCCCCACGGAAAACAGGGGCACAGGATCGGCGACTAATGAAAAACTGTTTTTT	CASSPTENRGTGSATNEKLFF
NA	TRBJ1-5	TRBV4-1	NA	TGCGCCAGCAGCCATGACTTGGGACTCAGGTTAGATCAGCCCCAGCATTTT	CASSHDLGLRLDQPQHF
once	TRBJ2-2	TRBV6-2/TRBV6-3	TRBD2	TGTGCCAGCAGTTACTCGATTCCGCTAGCGGGGGAACACACCGGGGAGCTGTTTTTT	CASSYSIPLAGEHTGELFF
NA	TRBJ1-2	TRBV28	TRBD1	TGTGCCAGCCAAACCGACAGGGCCCATGGCTACACCTTC	CASQTDRAHGYTF
few	TRBJ2-7	TRBV7-8	TRBD2	TGTGCCAGCAGCTTACCGGAGCTGACTAGCGGGAGAGGCTACGAGCAGTACTTC	CASSLPELTSGRGYEQYF
NA	TRBJ2-6	TRBV2	NA	TGTGCCGCCTGGCCGGCGGACAGACCCTCTGGGGCCAACGTCCTGACTTTC	CAAWPADRPSGANVLTF
NA	TRBJ2-1	TRBV20-1	NA	TGCAGTGCAGTCAGAGGGGCAGGGACCATTCCGGGCTCCTACAATGAGCAGTTCTTC	CSAVRGAGTIPGSYNEQFF
NA	TRBJ1-2	TRBV25-1	NA	TGTGCCAGCAGTGAATCTACGGACATAGGTTGTGGCTACACCTTC	CASSESTDIGCGYTF
NA	TRBJ2-7	TRBV6-2/TRBV6-3	NA	TGTGCCAGCAGACAGAGCTCCTACGAGCAGTACTTC	CASRQSSYEQYF
once	TRBJ1-1	TRBV5-1	TRBD1	TGCGCCAGCAGCTTGGCCCCTGCCAGGGACAGGATACTGAACACTGAAGCTTTCTTT	CASSLAPARDRILNTEAFF